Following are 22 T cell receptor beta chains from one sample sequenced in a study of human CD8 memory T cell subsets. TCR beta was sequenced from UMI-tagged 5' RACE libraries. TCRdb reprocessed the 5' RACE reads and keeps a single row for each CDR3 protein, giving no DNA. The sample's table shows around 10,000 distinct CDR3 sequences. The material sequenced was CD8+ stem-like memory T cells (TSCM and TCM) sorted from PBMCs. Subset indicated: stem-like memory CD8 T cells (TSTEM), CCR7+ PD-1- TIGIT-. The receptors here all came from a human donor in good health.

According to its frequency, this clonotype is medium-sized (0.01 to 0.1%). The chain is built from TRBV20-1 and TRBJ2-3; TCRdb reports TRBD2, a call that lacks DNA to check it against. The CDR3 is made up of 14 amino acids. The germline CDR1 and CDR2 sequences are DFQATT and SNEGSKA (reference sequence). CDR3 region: CSARVWGEADTQYF.

This CDR3 reads CASSYVGTTDTQYF. This chain links TRBV6-2 or TRBV6-3 with TRBJ2-3. This CDR3 region has 14 residues. Germline lookup yields CDR1 MNHEY and CDR2 SVGEGT.

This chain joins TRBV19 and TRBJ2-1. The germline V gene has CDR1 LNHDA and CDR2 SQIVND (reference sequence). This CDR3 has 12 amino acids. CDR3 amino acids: CASSIIPNEQFF.

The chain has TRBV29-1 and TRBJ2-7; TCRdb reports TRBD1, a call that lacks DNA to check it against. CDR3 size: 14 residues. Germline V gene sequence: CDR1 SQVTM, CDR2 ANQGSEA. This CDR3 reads CSVYGTGATYEQYF.

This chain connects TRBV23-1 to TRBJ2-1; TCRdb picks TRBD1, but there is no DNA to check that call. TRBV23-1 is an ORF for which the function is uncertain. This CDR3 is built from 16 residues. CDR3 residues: CASSPPLDRAYNEQFF.

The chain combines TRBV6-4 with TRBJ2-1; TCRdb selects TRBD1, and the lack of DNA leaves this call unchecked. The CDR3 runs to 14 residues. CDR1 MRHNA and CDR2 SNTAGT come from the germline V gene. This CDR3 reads CASSRQGANNEQFF.

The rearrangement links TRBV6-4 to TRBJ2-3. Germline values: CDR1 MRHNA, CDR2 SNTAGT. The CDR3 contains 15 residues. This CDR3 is CASSDRADGTDTQYF.

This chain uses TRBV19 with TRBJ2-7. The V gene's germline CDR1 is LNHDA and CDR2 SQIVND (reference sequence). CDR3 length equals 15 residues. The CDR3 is CASSTLQPKSYEQYF. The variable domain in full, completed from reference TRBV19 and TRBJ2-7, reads DGGITQSPKYLFRKEGQNVTLSCEQNLNHDAMYWYRQDPGQGLRLIYYSQIVNDFQKGDIAEGYSVSREKKESFPLTVTSAQKNPTAFYLCASSTLQPKSYEQYFGPGTRLTVT.

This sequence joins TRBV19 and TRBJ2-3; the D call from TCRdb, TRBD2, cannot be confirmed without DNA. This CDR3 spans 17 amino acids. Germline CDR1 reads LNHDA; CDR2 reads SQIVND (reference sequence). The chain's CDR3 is CASSMGPLAGVGDTQYF.

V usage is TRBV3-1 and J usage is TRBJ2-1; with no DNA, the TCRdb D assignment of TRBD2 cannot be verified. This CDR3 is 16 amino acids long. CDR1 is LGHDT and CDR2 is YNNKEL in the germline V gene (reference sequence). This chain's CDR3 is CASSPPGLAGGNEQFF.

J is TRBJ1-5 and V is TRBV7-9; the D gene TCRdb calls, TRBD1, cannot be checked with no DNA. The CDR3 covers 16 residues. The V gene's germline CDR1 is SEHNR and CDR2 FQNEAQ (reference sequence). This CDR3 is CASSTSTGGLAQPQHF.

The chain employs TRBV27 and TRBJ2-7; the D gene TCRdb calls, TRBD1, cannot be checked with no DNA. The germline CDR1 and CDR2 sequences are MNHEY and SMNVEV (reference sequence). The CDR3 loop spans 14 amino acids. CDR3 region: CASSARDRVYEQYF.

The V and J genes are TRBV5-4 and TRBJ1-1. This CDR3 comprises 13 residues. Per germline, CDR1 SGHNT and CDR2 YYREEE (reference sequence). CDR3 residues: CASSSTINTEAFF.

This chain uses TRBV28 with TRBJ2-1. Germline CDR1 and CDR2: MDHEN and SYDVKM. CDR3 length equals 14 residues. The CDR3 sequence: CASSFHSTYNEQFF. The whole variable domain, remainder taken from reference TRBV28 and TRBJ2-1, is DVKVTQSSRYLVKRTGEKVFLECVQDMDHENMFWYRQDPGLGLRLIYFSYDVKMKEKGDIPEGYSVSREKKERFSLILESASTNQTSMYLCASSFHSTYNEQFFGPGTRLTVL.

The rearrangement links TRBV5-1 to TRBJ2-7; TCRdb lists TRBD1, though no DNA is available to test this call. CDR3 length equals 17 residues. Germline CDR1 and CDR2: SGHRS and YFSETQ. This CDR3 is CASSYRGDRGPLYEQYF. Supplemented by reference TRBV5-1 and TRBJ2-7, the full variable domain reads KAGVTQTPRYLIKTRGQQVTLSCSPISGHRSVSWYQQTPGQGLQFLFEYFSETQRNKGNFPGRFSGRQFSNSRSEMNVSTLELGDSALYLCASSYRGDRGPLYEQYFGPGTRLTVT.

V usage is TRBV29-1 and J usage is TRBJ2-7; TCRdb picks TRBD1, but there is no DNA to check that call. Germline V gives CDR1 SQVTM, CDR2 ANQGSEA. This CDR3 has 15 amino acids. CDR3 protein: CSVEPGQGSPYEQYF.

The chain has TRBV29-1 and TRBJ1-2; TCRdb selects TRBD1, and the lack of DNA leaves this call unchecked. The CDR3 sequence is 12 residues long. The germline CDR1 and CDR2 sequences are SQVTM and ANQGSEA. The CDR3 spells CSVEAGDYGYTF.

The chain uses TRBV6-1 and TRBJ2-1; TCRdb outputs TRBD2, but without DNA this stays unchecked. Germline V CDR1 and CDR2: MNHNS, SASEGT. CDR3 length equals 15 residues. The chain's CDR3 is CASSELAGSYNEQFF.

This CDR3 is CASSPLVHSSYEQYF. The rearrangement uses TRBV7-2 and TRBJ2-7. CDR1 is SGHTA and CDR2 is FQGNSA in the germline V gene. The CDR3 is 15 residues long.

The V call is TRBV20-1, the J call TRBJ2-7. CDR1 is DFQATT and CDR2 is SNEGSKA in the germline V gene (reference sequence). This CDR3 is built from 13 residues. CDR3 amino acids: CSARDSAPYEQYF.

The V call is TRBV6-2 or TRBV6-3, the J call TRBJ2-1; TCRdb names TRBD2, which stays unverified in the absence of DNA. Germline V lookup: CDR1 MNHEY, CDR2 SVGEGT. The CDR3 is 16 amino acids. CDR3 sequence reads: CASSNSGRGEYNEQFF.

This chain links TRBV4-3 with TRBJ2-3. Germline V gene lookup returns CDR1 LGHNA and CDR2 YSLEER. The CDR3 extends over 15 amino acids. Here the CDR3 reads CASSPNGGNTDTQYF.